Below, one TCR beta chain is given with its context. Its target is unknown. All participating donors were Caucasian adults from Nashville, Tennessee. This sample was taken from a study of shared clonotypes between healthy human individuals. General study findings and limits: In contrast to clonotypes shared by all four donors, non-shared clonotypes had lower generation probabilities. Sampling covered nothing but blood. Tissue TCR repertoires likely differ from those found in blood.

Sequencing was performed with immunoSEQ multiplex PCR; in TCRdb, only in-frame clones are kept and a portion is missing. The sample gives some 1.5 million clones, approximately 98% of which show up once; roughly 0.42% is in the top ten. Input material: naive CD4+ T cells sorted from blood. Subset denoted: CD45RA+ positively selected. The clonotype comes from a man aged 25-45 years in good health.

The CDR3 sequence: CASSLERRSDTQYF. The CDR3 nucleotides read TGTGCCAGCAGCTTAGAAAGGCGCTCAGATACGCAGTATTTT. The J gene is TRBJ2-3, the V gene TRBV7-2; D unclear. The CDR3 is made up of 14 amino acids. The V end lost 1 base, the J end lost 4 bases, and 9 bases lay between the germline ends. The germline CDR1 and CDR2 sequences are SGHTA and FQGNSA. The entire variable domain, with the rest obtained from reference TRBV7-2 and TRBJ2-3, is as follows: GAGVSQSPSNKVTEKGKDVELRCDPISGHTALYWYRQSLGQGLEFLIYFQGNSAPDKSGLPSDRFSAERTGGSVSTLTIQRTQQEDSAVYLCASSLERRSDTQYFGPGTRLTVL.